Sequencing of this T cell receptor beta chain was carried out in a study of cytomegalovirus exposure and HLA in healthy donors. CDR3 length: 14 amino acids. J was trimmed by 2 bases and V by 2 bases; bases with no gene match: 4. Germline V gene sequence: CDR1 SGHRS, CDR2 YFSETQ. Whole-study results and caveats: In an earlier analysis, in roughly 600 donors, most V segments appeared productive either ~87% or ~30% of the time. There were some public TCRs occurring in many donors, but most TCR sequences were rare.

To note about this clone: The target antigen is unknown.

Primers for the PCR totalled 60 Vbeta and 13 Jbeta. Repertoires were generated with immunoSEQ multiplex PCR, while TCRdb's copy carries only in-frame clones and drops some. The data contain around 150,000 clones, approximately 82% of them singletons. The source material was PBMCs. The clonotype comes from a man in his forties or fifties in good health and CMV-seropositive. This rearrangement joins TRBV5-1 to TRBJ2-7; 7 bases are shared with TRBD1. The CDR3 DNA sequence: TGCGCCAGCAGCTTAAGACAGGGAGCCTACGAGCAGTACTTC. Its protein product is CASSLRQGAYEQYF.